These 9 T cell receptor beta chains were all obtained from the same sample, sequenced in a study of patients and donors after allogeneic stem cell transplantation. Via MiXCR, TCRdb re-called the RT-PCR reads, giving one row per CDR3 protein. The table shows approximately 410,000 distinct CDR3 sequences, with roughly 16% occurring only once. The sequenced sample was blood, either unsorted or a sorted T cell fraction (not recorded which). Receptor source: a human donor who was either an allogeneic HSCT recipient or a stem cell or donor lymphocyte infusion donor (not recorded which). It is not recorded whose cells these are; they may come from a transplant donor.

This clonotype was detected a few times. J is TRBJ1-1 and V is TRBV12-3 or TRBV12-4, with D possibly matching TRBD1 (5 bases). The CDR3 spans 13 residues. V lost 6 bases, J lost 1 base, and 9 bases lay in between. The CDR3 loop is CASSDRKNTEAFF. The CDR3, as DNA: TGTGCCAGCAGCGACAGAAAGAACACTGAAGCTTTCTTT.

The genes are TRBV7-2 and TRBJ1-1; 9 positions match TRBD1. Germline CDR1 reads SGHTA; CDR2 reads FQGNSA. With 5 bases clipped from V and 2 bases from J, the junction kept 6 bases outside the gene matches. The CDR3 consists of 15 residues. The DNA of the CDR3 is TGTGCCAGCAGCACTCGACAGGGGGTAAACACTGAAGCTTTCTTT. Its translation is CASSTRQGVNTEAFF. Drawing the rest from reference TRBV7-2 and TRBJ1-1, the complete variable domain is GAGVSQSPSNKVTEKGKDVELRCDPISGHTALYWYRQSLGQGLEFLIYFQGNSAPDKSGLPSDRFSAERTGGSVSTLTIQRTQQEDSAVYLCASSTRQGVNTEAFFGQGTRLTVV.

Details on this clonotype: A read error may explain this, as a much larger clone is one base away. The CDR3 coding sequence is TGTGCCAGCAGCGCAGGTTCCCAAGCTTTCTTT. Translation gives CASSAGSQAFF. The chain couples TRBV28 to TRBJ1-1; D ambiguous. This CDR3 is built from 11 residues. The ends were cut back, 6 bases at V and 9 bases at J, with 11 bases in the middle. Germline CDR1 MDHEN, CDR2 SYDVKM.

This chain connects TRBV6-1 to TRBJ1-2; 10 nucleotides match TRBD1. Trimming removed 6 bases from V and 5 bases from J; junction bases left unmatched: 9. The germline V gene has CDR1 MNHNS and CDR2 SASEGT. The CDR3 consists of 15 residues. The CDR3 DNA is TGTGCCAGCAGCCGGCCACGGGACAGGGGATATGGCTACACCTTC. Translated: CASSRPRDRGYGYTF.

The chain carries TRBV5-1 and TRBJ2-2; 11 bases map to TRBD1. Germline assignment: CDR1 SGHRS and CDR2 YFSETQ. The CDR3 length is 16 residues. V was clipped by 3 bases and J by 4 bases; unmatched bases: 5. The CDR3: CASSSGDRGFTGELFF. The CDR3 coding sequence is TGCGCCAGCAGCTCAGGGGACAGGGGGTTCACCGGGGAGCTGTTTTTT. The full variable domain, rest sourced from reference TRBV5-1 and TRBJ2-2, is KAGVTQTPRYLIKTRGQQVTLSCSPISGHRSVSWYQQTPGQGLQFLFEYFSETQRNKGNFPGRFSGRQFSNSRSEMNVSTLELGDSALYLCASSSGDRGFTGELFFGEGSRLTVL.

The V call is TRBV6-2 or TRBV6-3, the J call TRBJ2-3; D unresolved. V dropped 2 bases and J dropped 3 bases, with 6 bases sitting between them. There are 13 residues in the CDR3. CDR1 MNHEY and CDR2 SVGEGT come from the germline V gene. The CDR3 DNA is TGTGCCAGCAGTTACCAATGGACAGATACGCAGTATTTT. Amino acid sequence: CASSYQWTDTQYF.

This clonotype was found once. The rearrangement joins TRBV18 to TRBJ2-7; D is perhaps TRBD2 (6 bases). V lost 2 bases and J lost 3, with 14 bases in between. The CDR3 has 15 residues. Germline CDR1 reads KGHSH; CDR2 reads LQKENI. CDR3 protein: CASSPTGDFSYEQYF. The CDR3 bases are TGTGCCAGCTCACCAACCGGGGACTTTAGCTACGAGCAGTACTTC. The full variable domain, rest sourced from reference TRBV18 and TRBJ2-7, is NAGVMQNPRHLVRRRGQEARLRCSPMKGHSHVYWYRQLPEEGLKFMVYLQKENIIDESGMPKERFSAEFPKEGPSILRIQQVVRGDSAAYFCASSPTGDFSYEQYFGPGTRLTVT.

The chain recombines TRBV5-1 with TRBJ1-1; TRBD1 matches at 10 bases. The junction had 5 bases not matched to a gene; V was cut back by 2 bases and J by 4 bases. The CDR3 is 15 amino acids. Germline CDR1 SGHRS, CDR2 YFSETQ. The CDR3 protein is CASSLEGTGATEAFF. The CDR3 DNA is TGCGCCAGCAGCTTAGAGGGGACAGGGGCCACTGAAGCTTTCTTT.

This clonotype appeared a few times. The chain joins TRBV5-1 to TRBJ1-6, with 7 bases matching TRBD1. Looked up from germline, CDR1 is SGHRS and CDR2 is YFSETQ. Trimming at V came to 0 bases and at J to 11 bases, leaving 8 bases not matched to a gene. The CDR3 contains 15 residues. CDR3 residues: CASSLETGRGAPLHF. CDR3 DNA sequence: TGCGCCAGCAGCTTGGAGACAGGGCGAGGCGCACCCCTCCACTTT.